The TCR beta chain described here comes from a study of shared clonotypes between healthy human individuals. Data came from immunoSEQ multiplex PCR; TCRdb stores just in-frame clones and leaves some out. The sample has about 2.4 million clones; around 90% are singletons. V lost 3 bases to trimming and J lost 5 bases; unmatched junction nucleotides: 6. Germline V lookup: CDR1 SQVTM, CDR2 ANQGSEA. This CDR3 region has 15 residues. The sample was naive CD4+ T cells sorted from blood. Described subset: CD45RA+ positively selected. J is TRBJ2-3 and V is TRBV29-1; 12 nucleotides line up with TRBD2. This receptor was obtained from a man aged 18 to 30 in good health. CDR3 sequence reads: CSVDPSGGAGDTQYF. The CDR3, as DNA: TGCAGCGTTGACCCTAGCGGGGGGGCCGGAGATACGCAGTATTTT.